This record concerns one T cell receptor (beta chain) sequence. What it binds is unknown. The data are from a study of OX40 agonist ivuxolimab in advanced cancers. On the study more broadly: Every 2 weeks, patients got intravenous ivuxolimab at one of six dose levels (0.01-10 mg/kg). Study-level results: On average, CD8+ T cells had more expanded clones than CD4+. The study did not work out the antigen specificity of the expanded peripheral T cells. Low levels of normalized T-cell clonal expansion also appeared in some nonresponders.

The repertoire was sequenced with immunoSEQ multiplex PCR; TCRdb's copy has only in-frame clones and lacks some. The table records approximately 90,000 clones, less than 95% of them present only once. Sequences were derived from CD4+ or CD8+ T cells sorted from blood, sampled in a trial of the OX40 agonist ivuxolimab. This TCR came from an adult with an advanced solid tumor such as melanoma, head and neck, liver or kidney cancer.

Written as DNA, the CDR3 is TGTGCCAGCAGTGGAAGGACAGGCTTTGAGCAGTTCTTC. Amino acid sequence: CASSGRTGFEQFF. The genes are TRBV6-1 and TRBJ2-1; TRBD1 matches 7 bases. The CDR3 runs to 13 residues. V trimming: 4 bases; J trimming: 9 bases; junction bases outside the gene matches: 6. CDR1 MNHNS and CDR2 SASEGT come from the germline V gene.